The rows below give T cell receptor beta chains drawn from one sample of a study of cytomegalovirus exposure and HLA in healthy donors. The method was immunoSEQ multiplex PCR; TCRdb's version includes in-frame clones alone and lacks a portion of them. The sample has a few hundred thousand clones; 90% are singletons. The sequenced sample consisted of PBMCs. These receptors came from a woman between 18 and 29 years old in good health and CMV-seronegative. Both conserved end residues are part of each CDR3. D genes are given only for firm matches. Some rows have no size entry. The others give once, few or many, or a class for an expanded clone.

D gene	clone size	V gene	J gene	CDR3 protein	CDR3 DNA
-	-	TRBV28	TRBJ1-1	CASSLARAEAFF	TGTGCCAGCAGTTTAGCCAGGGCTGAAGCTTTCTTT
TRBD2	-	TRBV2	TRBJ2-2	CASSVTAGGSRNTGELFF	TGTGCCAGCAGTGTAACAGCGGGGGGGAGTAGAAACACCGGGGAGCTGTTTTTT
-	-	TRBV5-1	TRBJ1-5	CASSSQGGNQPQHF	TGCGCCAGCAGCTCTCAGGGAGGGAATCAGCCCCAGCATTTT
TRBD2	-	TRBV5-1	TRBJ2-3	CASSIGLAGTDTQYF	TGCGCCAGCAGCATCGGACTAGCGGGCACAGATACGCAGTATTTT
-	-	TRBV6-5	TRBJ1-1	CASSTGGLTEAFF	TGTGCCAGCAGCACGGGAGGTCTCACTGAAGCTTTCTTT
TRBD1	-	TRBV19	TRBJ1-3	CASSLYGTASGNTIYF	TGTGCCAGTAGCCTTTATGGGACAGCCTCTGGAAACACCATATATTTT
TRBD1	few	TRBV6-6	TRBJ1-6	CASRTGGAYSPLHF	TGTGCCAGCAGAACAGGGGGCGCGTATTCACCCCTCCACTTT
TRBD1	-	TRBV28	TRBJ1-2	CASSLPTGDDYGYTF	TGTGCCAGCAGTTTACCTACAGGGGATGACTATGGCTACACCTTC
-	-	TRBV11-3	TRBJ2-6	CASSLSNSGANVLTF	TGTGCCAGCAGCTTATCCAACTCTGGGGCCAACGTCCTGACTTTC
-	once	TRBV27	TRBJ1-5	CASSPRGLAKDQPQHF	TGTGCCAGCAGTCCCCGGGGATTAGCGAAGGATCAGCCCCAGCATTTT